These T cell receptor beta chains were read from a single sample in a study of blood T cell repertoires in COVID-19. Repertoires were generated with immunoSEQ multiplex PCR, while TCRdb's copy carries only in-frame clones and drops some. The sample lists about 140,000 clones, roughly 81% occurring once. The sample taken for sequencing was peripheral blood. These receptors originate from a woman between 45 and 60 years old with active or convalescent COVID-19. The CDR3 runs from the conserved cysteine through the conserved F or W. The D gene is left open where the match is weak. A clone size is listed for some rows: how often the clone was seen (once, few, many), or a class if it is expanded.

clone_size	d_call	v_call	j_call	cdr3_aa	cdr3_nt
-	-	TRBV5-1	TRBJ1-1	CASSLAPMNTEAFF	TGCGCCAGCAGCTTGGCACCTATGAACACTGAAGCTTTCTTT
-	TRBD1	TRBV2	TRBJ1-1	CARETRDRGVGAFF	TGTGCCAGGGAGACCCGGGACAGGGGAGTTGGGGCTTTCTTT
-	-	TRBV4-3	TRBJ1-2	CASSQSGTNSLYGYTF	TGCGCCAGCAGCCAGTCAGGGACAAACTCACTCTATGGCTACACCTTC
-	TRBD1	TRBV6-5	TRBJ1-1	CASSRTTGEAFF	TGTGCCAGCAGCCGAACCACAGGGGAGGCTTTCTTT
-	-	TRBV28	TRBJ1-1	CATVTNTEAFF	TGTGCCACCGTCACTAACACTGAAGCTTTCTTT
-	TRBD2	TRBV28	TRBJ2-1	CASSIGTSGAYNEQFF	TGTGCCAGCAGTATCGGGACTAGCGGGGCTTACAATGAGCAGTTCTTC
once	TRBD2	TRBV7-2	TRBJ2-7	CASSFKLGGLASNEQYF	TGTGCCAGCAGCTTTAAATTAGGTGGACTAGCGTCAAACGAGCAGTACTTC
-	TRBD2	TRBV29-1	TRBJ2-3	CSVEDRQREGMDTQYF	TGCAGCGTTGAAGATCGACAGCGGGAGGGTATGGATACGCAGTATTTT
-	-	TRBV7-9	TRBJ2-1	CASSSGGPGYNEQFF	TGTGCCAGCAGCTCCGGAGGGCCGGGCTACAATGAGCAGTTCTTC
-	-	TRBV5-5	TRBJ1-1	CASSAPGTGGITEAFF	TGTGCCAGCAGTGCGCCCGGGACGGGAGGAATCACTGAAGCTTTCTTT
once	-	TRBV4-3	TRBJ1-5	CASSQDSNRASNQPQHF	TGCGCCAGCAGCCAAGATAGTAACAGGGCCAGCAATCAGCCCCAGCATTTT
-	TRBD2	TRBV7-2	TRBJ2-4	CASSFTGTRDGIQYF	TGTGCCAGCAGCTTCACCGGGACTAGAGACGGCATTCAGTACTTC
few	TRBD1	TRBV29-1	TRBJ1-1	CSVATGGNTEAFF	TGCAGCGTTGCGACAGGGGGGAACACTGAAGCTTTCTTT
-	TRBD1	TRBV28	TRBJ1-5	CASRFGTVESGQPQHF	TGTGCCAGCAGATTCGGGACAGTTGAGTCGGGGCAGCCCCAGCATTTT
-	-	TRBV3-1/TRBV3-2	TRBJ2-2	CASSQPDRTGELFF	TGTGCCAGCAGCCAACCGGACAGAACCGGGGAGCTGTTTTTT
-	TRBD1	TRBV28	TRBJ2-7	CASSFSTGSYEQYF	TGTGCCAGCAGTTTCTCGACAGGGTCCTACGAGCAGTACTTC
many	-	TRBV30	TRBJ1-5	CAWSRQASNQPQHF	TGTGCCTGGAGTAGGCAGGCGAGCAATCAGCCCCAGCATTTT
-	-	TRBV2	TRBJ1-2	CASSTQVGYGYTF	TGTGCCAGCAGTACCCAGGTGGGCTATGGCTACACCTTC
-	TRBD1	TRBV7-8	TRBJ2-2	CASSVVLAGTANTGELFF	TGTGCCAGCAGCGTAGTCCTAGCCGGGACAGCGAACACCGGGGAGCTGTTTTTT
-	TRBD1	TRBV6-2/TRBV6-3	TRBJ1-5	CASSYEGTANQPQHF	TGTGCCAGCAGTTACGAGGGGACAGCTAATCAGCCCCAGCATTTT
-	TRBD1	TRBV5-1	TRBJ1-2	CASSPTQGGRPYGYTF	TGCGCCAGCAGCCCAACACAGGGGGGGCGTCCGTATGGCTACACCTTC
-	-	TRBV27	TRBJ1-1	CASSFRGGHKNTEAFF	TGTGCCAGCAGTTTCCGTGGGGGACATAAGAACACTGAAGCTTTCTTT
-	-	TRBV6-6	TRBJ2-2	CASSTSPGELFF	TGTGCCAGCAGTACTTCTCCCGGGGAGCTGTTTTTT
-	TRBD2	TRBV6-4	TRBJ2-5	CASSGNGGAEETQYF	TGTGCCAGCAGTGGAAACGGGGGGGCCGAAGAGACCCAGTACTTC
once	TRBD1	TRBV19	TRBJ1-2	CASSPGTGADSGYTF	TGTGCCAGTAGTCCCGGGACAGGGGCGGACTCGGGCTACACCTTC
-	-	TRBV6-4	TRBJ1-1	CASSVWAGETTEAFF	TGTGCCAGCAGTGTATGGGCAGGGGAGACCACTGAAGCTTTCTTT
-	TRBD2	TRBV2	TRBJ2-7	CASRTSGSYEQYF	TGTGCCAGCAGGACTAGCGGGAGTTACGAGCAGTACTTC
-	TRBD2	TRBV5-4	TRBJ2-3	CASSLRLAGGHTDTQYF	TGTGCCAGCAGCTTGAGGCTAGCGGGGGGACACACAGATACGCAGTATTTT
-	-	TRBV7-2	TRBJ2-3	CASSSITSSDTQYF	TGTGCCAGCAGCTCCATCACTAGCTCGGATACGCAGTATTTT
-	-	TRBV19	TRBJ1-2	CASSPDSYGYTF	TGTGCCAGTAGTCCGGACAGTTATGGCTACACCTTC
-	TRBD1	TRBV6-5	TRBJ2-1	CASSNRGLSYNEQFF	TGTGCCAGCAGCAACAGGGGGCTTTCCTACAATGAGCAGTTCTTC
few	TRBD2	TRBV4-3	TRBJ2-3	CASSQDSLPGGGTDTQYF	TGCGCCAGCAGCCAAGATTCCCTACCGGGAGGGGGCACAGATACGCAGTATTTT
many	-	TRBV3-1/TRBV3-2	TRBJ2-1	CASSQGATRAYNEQFF	TGTGCCAGCAGCCAAGGAGCGACTAGGGCCTACAATGAGCAGTTCTTC
few	-	TRBV6-2/TRBV6-3	TRBJ1-1	CASSYFSSEAFF	TGTGCCAGCAGTTACTTTAGCTCTGAAGCTTTCTTT
-	TRBD2	TRBV11-3	TRBJ2-2	CASSSPSGGGTGELFF	TGTGCCAGCAGCTCCCCTAGCGGGGGGGGCACCGGGGAGCTGTTTTTT